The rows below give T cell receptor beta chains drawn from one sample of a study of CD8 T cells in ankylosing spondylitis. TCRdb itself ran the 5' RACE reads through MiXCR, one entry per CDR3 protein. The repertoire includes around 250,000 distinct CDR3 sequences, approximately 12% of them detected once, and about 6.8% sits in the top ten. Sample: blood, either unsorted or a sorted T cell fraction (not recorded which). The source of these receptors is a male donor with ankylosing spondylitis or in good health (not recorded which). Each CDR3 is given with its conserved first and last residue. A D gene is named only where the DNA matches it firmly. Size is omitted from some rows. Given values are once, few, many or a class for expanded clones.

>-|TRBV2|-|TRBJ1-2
CASRELVSGGYTF
TGTGCCAGCAGGGAGTTAGTCTCGGGAGGCTACACCTTC
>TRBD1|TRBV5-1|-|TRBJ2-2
CASSFRDRVNTGELFF
TGCGCCAGCAGCTTCCGGGACAGGGTAAACACCGGGGAGCTGTTTTTT
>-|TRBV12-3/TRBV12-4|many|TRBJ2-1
CASSFTLAEQFF
TGTGCCAGCAGTTTCACCCTTGCTGAGCAGTTCTTC
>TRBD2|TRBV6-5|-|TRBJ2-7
CASSSSGRGSEQYF
TGTGCCAGCAGTTCAAGCGGGAGAGGTTCCGAGCAGTACTTC
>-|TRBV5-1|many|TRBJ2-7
CASSLGQKPYEQYF
TGCGCCAGCAGCTTGGGGCAGAAGCCCTACGAGCAGTACTTC
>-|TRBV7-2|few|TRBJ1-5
CASSPFNGLGQPQHF
TGTGCCAGCAGCCCATTTAATGGTCTAGGTCAGCCCCAGCATTTT
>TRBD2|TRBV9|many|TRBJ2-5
CASSVGGGVQETQYF
TGTGCCAGCAGCGTAGGGGGGGGAGTGCAAGAGACCCAGTACTTC
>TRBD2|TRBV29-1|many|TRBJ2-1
CSVRRGGYNEQFF
TGCAGCGTTCGGCGGGGGGGTTACAATGAGCAGTTCTTC
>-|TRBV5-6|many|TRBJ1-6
CASSLERFKNSPLHF
TGTGCCAGCAGCTTGGAACGGTTTAAGAATTCACCCCTCCACTTT
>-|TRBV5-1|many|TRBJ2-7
CASSLAQGAYEQYF
TGCGCCAGCAGCTTGGCTCAGGGAGCCTACGAGCAGTACTTC
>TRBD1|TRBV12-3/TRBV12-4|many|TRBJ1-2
CASSGPGQGTNYGYTF
TGTGCCAGCAGTGGACCGGGACAGGGAACTAACTATGGCTACACCTTC
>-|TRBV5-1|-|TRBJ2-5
CASSLVVATEKIETQYF
TGCGCCAGCAGCTTGGTGGTGGCGACAGAGAAGATCGAGACCCAGTACTTC
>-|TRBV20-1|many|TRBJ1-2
CSASPFSGRLYGYTF
TGCAGTGCTTCGCCCTTTTCCGGCAGGCTCTATGGCTACACCTTC
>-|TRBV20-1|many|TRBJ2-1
CSAMGSPLSSYNEQFF
TGCAGTGCTATGGGCAGCCCCTTAAGCTCCTACAATGAGCAGTTCTTC
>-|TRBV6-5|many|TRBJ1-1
CASSYSRSSRAEAFF
TGTGCCAGCAGTTACTCCAGATCTAGCAGGGCTGAAGCTTTCTTT
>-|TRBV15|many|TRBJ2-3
CATSRERAPHTQYF
TGTGCCACCAGCAGAGAAAGGGCCCCACATACGCAGTATTTT
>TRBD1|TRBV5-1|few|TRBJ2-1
CASSCRGSSYNEQFF
TGCGCCAGCAGCTGCAGGGGGAGCTCCTACAATGAGCAGTTCTTC